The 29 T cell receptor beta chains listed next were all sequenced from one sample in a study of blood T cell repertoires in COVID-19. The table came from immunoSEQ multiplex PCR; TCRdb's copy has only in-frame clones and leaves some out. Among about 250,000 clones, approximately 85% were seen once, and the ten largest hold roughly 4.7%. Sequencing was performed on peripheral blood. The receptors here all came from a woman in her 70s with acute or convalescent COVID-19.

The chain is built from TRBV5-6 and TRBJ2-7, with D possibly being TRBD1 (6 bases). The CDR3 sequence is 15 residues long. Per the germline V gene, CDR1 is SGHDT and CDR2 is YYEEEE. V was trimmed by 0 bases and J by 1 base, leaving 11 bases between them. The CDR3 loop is CASSLGRTVSYEQYF. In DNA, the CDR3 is TGTGCCAGCAGCTTGGGCCGGACAGTATCCTACGAGCAGTACTTC.

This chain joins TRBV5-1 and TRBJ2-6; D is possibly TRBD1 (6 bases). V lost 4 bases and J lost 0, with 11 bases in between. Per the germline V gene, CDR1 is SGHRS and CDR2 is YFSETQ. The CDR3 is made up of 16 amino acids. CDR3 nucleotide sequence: TGCGCCAGCAGCGCCGGACAGCTCTCTGGGGCCAACGTCCTGACTTTC. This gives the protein CASSAGQLSGANVLTF.

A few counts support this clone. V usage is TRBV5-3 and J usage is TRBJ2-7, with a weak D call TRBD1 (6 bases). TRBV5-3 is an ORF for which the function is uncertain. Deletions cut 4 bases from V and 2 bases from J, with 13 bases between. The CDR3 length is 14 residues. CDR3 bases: TGTGCCAGAAGCCTTAGGGACACGGCCTACGAGCAGTACTTC. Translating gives CARSLRDTAYEQYF.

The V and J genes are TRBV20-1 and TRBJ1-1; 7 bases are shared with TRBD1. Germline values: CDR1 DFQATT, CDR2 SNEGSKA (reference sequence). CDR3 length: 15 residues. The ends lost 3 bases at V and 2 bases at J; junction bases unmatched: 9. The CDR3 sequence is CSASPMQGGNTEAFF. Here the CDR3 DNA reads TGCAGTGCTAGTCCCATGCAGGGGGGAAACACTGAAGCTTTCTTT.

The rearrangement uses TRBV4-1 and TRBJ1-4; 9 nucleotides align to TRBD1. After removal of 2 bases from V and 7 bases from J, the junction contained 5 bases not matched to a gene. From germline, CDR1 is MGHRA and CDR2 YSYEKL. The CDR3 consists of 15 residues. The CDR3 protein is CASSQTGTGSEKLFF. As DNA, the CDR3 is TGCGCCAGCAGCCAAACCGGGACAGGGTCTGAAAAACTGTTTTTT.

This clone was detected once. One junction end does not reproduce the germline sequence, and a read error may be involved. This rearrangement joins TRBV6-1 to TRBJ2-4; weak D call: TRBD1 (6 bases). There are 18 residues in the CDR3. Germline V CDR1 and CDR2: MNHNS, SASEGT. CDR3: CASREEVTGISSKNIQYF. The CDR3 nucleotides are TGTGCCAGCAGAGAAGAAGTTACAGGGATATCATCCAAAAACATTCAGTACTTC.

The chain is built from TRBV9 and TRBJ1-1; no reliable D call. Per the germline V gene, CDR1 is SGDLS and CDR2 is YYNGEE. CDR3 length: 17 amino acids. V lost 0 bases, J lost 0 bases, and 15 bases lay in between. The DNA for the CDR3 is TGTGCCAGCAGCGTAGAACCCGGGGTACCTCTGAACACTGAAGCTTTCTTT. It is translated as CASSVEPGVPLNTEAFF.

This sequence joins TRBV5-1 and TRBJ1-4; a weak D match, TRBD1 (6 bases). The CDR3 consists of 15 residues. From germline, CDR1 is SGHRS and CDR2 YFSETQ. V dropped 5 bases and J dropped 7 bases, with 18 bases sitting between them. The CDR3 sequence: CASRRSQGWGEKLFF. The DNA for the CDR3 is TGCGCCAGCAGGAGGAGCCAGGGGTGGGGTGAAAAACTGTTTTTT.

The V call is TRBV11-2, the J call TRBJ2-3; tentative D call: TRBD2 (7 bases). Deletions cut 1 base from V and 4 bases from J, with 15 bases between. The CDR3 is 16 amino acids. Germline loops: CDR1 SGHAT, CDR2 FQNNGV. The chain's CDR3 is CASSLAGGPPADTQYF. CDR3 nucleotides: TGTGCCAGCAGCTTAGCCGGGGGGCCCCCCGCAGATACGCAGTATTTT. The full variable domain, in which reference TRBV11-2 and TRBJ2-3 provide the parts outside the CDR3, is EAGVAQSPRYKIIEKRQSVAFWCNPISGHATLYWYQQILGQGPKLLIQFQNNGVVDDSQLPKDRFSAERLKGVDSTLKIQPAKLEDSAVYLCASSLAGGPPADTQYFGPGTRLTVL.

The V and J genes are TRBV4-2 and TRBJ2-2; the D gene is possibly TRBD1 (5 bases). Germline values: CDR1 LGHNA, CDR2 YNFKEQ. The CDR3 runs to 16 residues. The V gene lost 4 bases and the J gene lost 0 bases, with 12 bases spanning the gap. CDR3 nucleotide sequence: TGTGCCAGCAGCCCAGACAGATTTTCGAACACCGGGGAGCTGTTTTTT. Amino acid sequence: CASSPDRFSNTGELFF.

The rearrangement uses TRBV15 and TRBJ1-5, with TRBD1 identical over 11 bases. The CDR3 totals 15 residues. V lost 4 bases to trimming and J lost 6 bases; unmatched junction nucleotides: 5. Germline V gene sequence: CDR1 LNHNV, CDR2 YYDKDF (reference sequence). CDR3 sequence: CATSTYGQGAQPQHF. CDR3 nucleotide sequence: TGTGCCACCAGCACCTATGGACAGGGGGCTCAGCCCCAGCATTTT.

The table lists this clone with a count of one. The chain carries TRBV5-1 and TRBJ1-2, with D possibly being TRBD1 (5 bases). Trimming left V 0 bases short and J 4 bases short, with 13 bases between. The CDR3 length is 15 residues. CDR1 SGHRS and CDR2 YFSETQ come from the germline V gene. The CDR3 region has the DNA TGCGCCAGCAGCTTGGCCTTGGGGGGAGCCTATGGCTACACCTTC. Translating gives CASSLALGGAYGYTF.

The DNA of the CDR3 is TGTGCCAGACAGGGGGCCCTTAATGAAAAACTGTTTTTT. Protein: CARQGALNEKLFF. This chain links TRBV27 with TRBJ1-4, with TRBD1 matching 9 bases. Germline assignment: CDR1 MNHEY and CDR2 SMNVEV (reference sequence). The CDR3 consists of 13 residues. Unmatched junction bases numbered 3, after V lost 9 bases and J lost 4 bases.

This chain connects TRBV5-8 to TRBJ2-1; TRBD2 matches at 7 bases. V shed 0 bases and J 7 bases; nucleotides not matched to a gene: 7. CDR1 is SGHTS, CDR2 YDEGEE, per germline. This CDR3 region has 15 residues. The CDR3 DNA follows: TGTGCCAGCAGCTTGGCGTCGGGGGGACTAAATGAGCAGTTCTTC. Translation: CASSLASGGLNEQFF.

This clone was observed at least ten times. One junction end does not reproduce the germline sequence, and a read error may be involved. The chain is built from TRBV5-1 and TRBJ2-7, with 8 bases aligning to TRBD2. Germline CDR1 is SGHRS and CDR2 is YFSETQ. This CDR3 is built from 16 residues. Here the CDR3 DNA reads TGCGCCAGCAACTTGGGCGGGGCGGGGGGAACCTACGAGCAGTACTTC. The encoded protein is CASNLGGAGGTYEQYF.

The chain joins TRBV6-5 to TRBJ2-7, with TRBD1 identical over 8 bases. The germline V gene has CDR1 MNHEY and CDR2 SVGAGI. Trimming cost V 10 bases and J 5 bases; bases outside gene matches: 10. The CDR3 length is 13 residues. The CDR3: CATCETGDHEQYF. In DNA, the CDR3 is TGTGCCACATGCGAGACAGGGGACCACGAGCAGTACTTC.

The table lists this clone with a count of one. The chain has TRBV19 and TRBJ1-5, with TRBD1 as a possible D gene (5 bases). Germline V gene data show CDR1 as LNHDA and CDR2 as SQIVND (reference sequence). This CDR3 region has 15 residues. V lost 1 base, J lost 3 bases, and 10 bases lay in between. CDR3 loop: CASSIGQTFNQPQHF. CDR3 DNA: TGTGCCAGTAGTATAGGACAGACCTTCAATCAGCCCCAGCATTTT.

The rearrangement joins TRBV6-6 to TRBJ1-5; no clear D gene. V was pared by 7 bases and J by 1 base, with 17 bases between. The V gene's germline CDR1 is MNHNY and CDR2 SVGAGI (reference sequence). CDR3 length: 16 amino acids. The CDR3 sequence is CASKRERTLSNQPQHF. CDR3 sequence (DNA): TGTGCCAGCAAGCGGGAGAGGACTTTGAGCAATCAGCCCCAGCATTTT.

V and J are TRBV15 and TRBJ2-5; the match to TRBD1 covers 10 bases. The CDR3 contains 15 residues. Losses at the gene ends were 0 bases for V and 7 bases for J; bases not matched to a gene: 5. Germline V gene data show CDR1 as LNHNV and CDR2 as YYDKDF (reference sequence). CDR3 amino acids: CATSRDPGQGMTQYF. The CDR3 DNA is TGTGCCACCAGCAGAGATCCGGGACAGGGGATGACCCAGTACTTC.

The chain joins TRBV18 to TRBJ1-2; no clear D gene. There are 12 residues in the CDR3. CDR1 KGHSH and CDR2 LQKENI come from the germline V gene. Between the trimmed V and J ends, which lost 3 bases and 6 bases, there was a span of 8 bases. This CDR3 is CASSPLPDGYTF. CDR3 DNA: TGTGCCAGCTCACCCCTTCCAGATGGCTACACCTTC.

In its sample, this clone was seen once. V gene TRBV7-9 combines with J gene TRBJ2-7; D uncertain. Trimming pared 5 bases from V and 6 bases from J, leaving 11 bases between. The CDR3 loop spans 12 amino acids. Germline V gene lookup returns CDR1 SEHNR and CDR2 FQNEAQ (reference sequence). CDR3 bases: TGTGCCAGCAGCGGAGCCGTAAGCGAGCAGTACTTC. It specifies CASSGAVSEQYF.

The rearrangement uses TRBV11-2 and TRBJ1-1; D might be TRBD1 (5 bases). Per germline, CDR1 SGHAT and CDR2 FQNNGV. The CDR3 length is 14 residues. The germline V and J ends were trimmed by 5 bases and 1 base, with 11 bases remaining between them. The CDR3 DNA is TGTGCCAGCAGCCAGGGTTTGGGGAACACTGAAGCTTTCTTT. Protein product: CASSQGLGNTEAFF. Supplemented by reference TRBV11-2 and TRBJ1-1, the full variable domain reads EAGVAQSPRYKIIEKRQSVAFWCNPISGHATLYWYQQILGQGPKLLIQFQNNGVVDDSQLPKDRFSAERLKGVDSTLKIQPAKLEDSAVYLCASSQGLGNTEAFFGQGTRLTVV.

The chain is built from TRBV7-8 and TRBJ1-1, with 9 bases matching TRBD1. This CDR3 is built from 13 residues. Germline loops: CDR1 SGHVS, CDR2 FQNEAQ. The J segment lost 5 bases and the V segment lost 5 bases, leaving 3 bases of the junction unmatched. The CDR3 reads CASSPGQGTEAFF. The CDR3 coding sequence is TGTGCCAGCAGCCCAGGACAGGGGACTGAAGCTTTCTTT.

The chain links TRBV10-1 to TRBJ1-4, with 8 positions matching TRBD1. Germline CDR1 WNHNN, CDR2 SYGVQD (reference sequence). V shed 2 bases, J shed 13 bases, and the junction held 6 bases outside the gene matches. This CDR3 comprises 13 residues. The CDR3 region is CASSEAGTGRLFF. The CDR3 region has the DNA TGCGCCAGCAGTGAGGCCGGGACAGGTCGACTGTTTTTT.

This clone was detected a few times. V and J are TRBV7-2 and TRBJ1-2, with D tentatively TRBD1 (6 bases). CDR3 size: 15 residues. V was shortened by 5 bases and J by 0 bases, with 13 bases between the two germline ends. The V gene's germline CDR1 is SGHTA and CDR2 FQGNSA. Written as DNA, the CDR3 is TGTGCCAGCAGCCTATCGGACAGTACTAACTATGGCTACACCTTC. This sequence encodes CASSLSDSTNYGYTF.

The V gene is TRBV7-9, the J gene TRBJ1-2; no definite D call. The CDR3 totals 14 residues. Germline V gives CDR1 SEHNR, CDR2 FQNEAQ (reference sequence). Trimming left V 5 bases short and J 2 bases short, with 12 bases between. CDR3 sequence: CASSQETGNYGYTF. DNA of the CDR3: TGTGCCAGCAGCCAGGAGACGGGGAACTATGGCTACACCTTC.

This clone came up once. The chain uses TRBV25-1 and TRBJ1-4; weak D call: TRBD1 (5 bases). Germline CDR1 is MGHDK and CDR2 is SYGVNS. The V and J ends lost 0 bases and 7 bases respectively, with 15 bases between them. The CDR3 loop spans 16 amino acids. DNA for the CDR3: TGTGCCAGCAGTGAATATTTATGGGGGGAGCGTGAAAAACTGTTTTTT. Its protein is CASSEYLWGEREKLFF.

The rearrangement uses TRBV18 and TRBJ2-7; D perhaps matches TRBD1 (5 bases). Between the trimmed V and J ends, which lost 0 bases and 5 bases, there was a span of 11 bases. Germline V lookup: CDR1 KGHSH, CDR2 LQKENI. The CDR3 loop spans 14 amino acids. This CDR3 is CASSPPARAHEQYF. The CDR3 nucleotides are TGTGCCAGCTCACCACCTGCCAGGGCCCACGAGCAGTACTTC.

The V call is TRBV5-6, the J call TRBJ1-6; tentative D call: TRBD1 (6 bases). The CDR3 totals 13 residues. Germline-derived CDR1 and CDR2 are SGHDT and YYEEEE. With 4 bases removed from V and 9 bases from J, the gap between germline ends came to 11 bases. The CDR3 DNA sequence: TGTGCCAGCAGCCTAGACAGGAGTTCACCCCTCCACTTT. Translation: CASSLDRSSPLHF.